These T cell receptor beta chains were read from a single sample in a study of T-cell reconstitution after alpha-beta-depleted transplantation in children. TCRdb itself ran the PCR reads through MiXCR, one entry per CDR3 protein. This table holds hundreds of thousands of distinct CDR3 sequences, roughly 17% found once. Sequencing used PBMCs, mostly from graft donor cells, obtained 360 days after TCRalphabeta/CD19-depleted stem cell transplant. These receptors were obtained from a boy under two years old who had a stem cell transplant for Wiskott-Aldrich syndrome, so the T cells may come from the graft donor. CDR3s include the opening cysteine and the closing phenylalanine or tryptophan. D genes are given only for firm matches. The listing skips clone size in some rows; elsewhere it reads once, few, many or a size class.

J | size | V | D | DNA | CDR3
TRBJ2-7 | . | TRBV20-1 | TRBD1 | TGCAGTGCTAGGGGACAGTTTTACTCCTACGAGCAGTACTTC | CSARGQFYSYEQYF
TRBJ2-5 | few | TRBV7-2 | . | TGTGCCAGCAGCTTAGTGAACGGGCTGGAGACCCAGTACTTC | CASSLVNGLETQYF
TRBJ2-7 | . | TRBV10-3 | TRBD2 | TGTGCCATCAGTGAGAGGCGGGAGACCTACGAGCAGTACTTC | CAISERRETYEQYF
TRBJ2-2 | . | TRBV6-2/TRBV6-3 | . | TGTGCCAGCACCCGGAGTCTGAACACCGGGGAGCTGTTTTTT | CASTRSLNTGELFF
TRBJ2-3 | . | TRBV12-3/TRBV12-4 | . | TGTGCCAGCAGTTTAGAAAATAGCGCTACAGATACGCAGTATTTT | CASSLENSATDTQYF
TRBJ2-3 | . | TRBV24-1 | . | TGTGCCACCAGAGGCAGGGCGTTTGGGACAGATACGCAGTATTTT | CATRGRAFGTDTQYF
TRBJ2-5 | few | TRBV7-2 | . | TGTGCCAGCAGCTTAAAAATAGGGGCCGTAAGGGAGACCCAGTACTTC | CASSLKIGAVRETQYF
TRBJ2-1 | . | TRBV20-1 | . | TGCAGTGCTAGAGGCAGCTCTGAGCAGTTCTTC | CSARGSSEQFF
TRBJ2-2 | . | TRBV29-1 | . | TGCAGCGGGGGACGGTCGAACACCGGGGAGCTGTTTTTT | CSGGRSNTGELFF
TRBJ2-5 | few | TRBV5-1 | . | TGCGCCAGCAAGGAACAGGGTGGGGAGACCCAGTACTTC | CASKEQGGETQYF
TRBJ2-1 | few | TRBV20-1 | TRBD2 | TGCAGTGCTAGAGATGTAGGCGGACTAGCGGGGGGGAGCTCCTACAATGAGCAGTTCTTC | CSARDVGGLAGGSSYNEQFF
TRBJ1-5 | few | TRBV7-6 | . | TGTGCCAGCAGCTTAGATCAGGGGATGTATAGCAATCAGCCCCAGCATTTT | CASSLDQGMYSNQPQHF
TRBJ2-2 | . | TRBV7-2 | . | TGTGCCAGCAGCAAATACATTAACACCGGGGAGCTGTTTTTT | CASSKYINTGELFF
TRBJ2-3 | many | TRBV29-1 | . | TGCAGCGTTGGTGGTACAGATACGCAGTATTTT | CSVGGTDTQYF
TRBJ2-6 | few | TRBV19 | . | TGTGCCAGTAGGACCCTTAATGGGGCCAACGTCCTGACTTTC | CASRTLNGANVLTF
TRBJ1-5 | few | TRBV12-3/TRBV12-4 | . | TGTGCCAGCAGTTCAGGGATCAGCAATCAGCCCCAGCATTTT | CASSSGISNQPQHF
TRBJ2-7 | . | TRBV3-1 | . | TGTGCCAGCAGCCATACTTCCTACGAGCAGTACTTC | CASSHTSYEQYF
TRBJ2-1 | few | TRBV5-1 | . | TGCGCCAGCAGCCCTCGGGTTGGGCTGAATGAGCAGTTCTTC | CASSPRVGLNEQFF
TRBJ1-4 | few | TRBV7-8 | . | TGTGCCAGCAGCTTACGGGGATGGATAGGGGAAAAACTGTTTTTT | CASSLRGWIGEKLFF
TRBJ1-4 | few | TRBV6-5 | . | TGTGCCAGCAGTTTCGGTCTCGCAACTAATGAAAAACTGTTTTTT | CASSFGLATNEKLFF
TRBJ2-7 | . | TRBV5-1 | . | TGCGCCAGCAGCGCCGACTCGGCGGTCCCCTACGAGCAGTACTTC | CASSADSAVPYEQYF
TRBJ2-2 | . | TRBV7-7 | TRBD1 | TGTGCCAGCAGCCCCTGGACAGGGGCCGGGGAGCTGTTTTTT | CASSPWTGAGELFF
TRBJ2-3 | . | TRBV12-3/TRBV12-4 | . | TGTGCCAGCAGCCAAATCGAAGCCACTACAGATACGCAGTATTTT | CASSQIEATTDTQYF
TRBJ2-7 | few | TRBV4-3 | . | TGCGCCAGCAGCCAAACGCCTCTCTCCTACGAGCAGTACTTC | CASSQTPLSYEQYF
TRBJ1-2 | . | TRBV4-1 | . | TGCGCCAGCAGCAGAGATACCTACTATGGCTACACCTTC | CASSRDTYYGYTF
TRBJ1-1 | few | TRBV5-6 | . | TGTGCCAGCAGCTTCGCGCAGGGGCAGACTGAAGCTTTCTTT | CASSFAQGQTEAFF
TRBJ2-7 | few | TRBV20-1 | . | TGCAGTGCTAGAGATACCCGTGGCAGCTACTACGAGCAGTACTTC | CSARDTRGSYYEQYF